The 5 T cell receptor beta chains listed next were all sequenced from one sample in a study of T-cell reconstitution after alpha-beta-depleted transplantation in children. The TCRbeta library was prepared with unique molecular identifiers. Each CDR3 protein is one row after TCRdb ran MiXCR on the PCR reads. The sample yields about 300,000 distinct CDR3 sequences, roughly a tenth seen once. The material sequenced was PBMCs, taken before TCRalphabeta/CD19-depleted stem cell transplant. All receptors derive from a boy in the first two years of life with acute myeloid leukemia, due to receive a stem cell transplant.

This clonotype was detected many times. The chain combines TRBV29-1 with TRBJ1-3, with D tentatively TRBD1 (5 bases). CDR3 length: 14 amino acids. V gave up 7 bases and J gave up 2 bases, with 15 bases separating them. CDR1 is SQVTM, CDR2 ANQGSEA, per germline. The CDR3 loop reads CSAHRVGAGNTIYF. DNA for the CDR3: TGCAGCGCCCACCGGGTAGGGGCTGGAAACACCATATATTTT.

This clonotype was seen many times. The chain employs TRBV3-1 and TRBJ1-6; D might be TRBD1 (6 bases). The CDR3 runs to 15 residues. V dropped 6 bases and J dropped 11 bases, with 20 bases sitting between them. Germline values: CDR1 LGHDT, CDR2 YNNKEL (reference sequence). The CDR3 DNA reads TGTGCCAGCAGTGCCTACAGGGCGGATGATCCACCCCTCCACTTT. Amino acids: CASSAYRADDPPLHF.

V gene TRBV10-3 combines with J gene TRBJ2-1; D tentatively fits TRBD1 or TRBD2 (5 bases each). The V gene's germline CDR1 is ENHRY and CDR2 SYGVKD. The germline V and J ends were trimmed by 3 bases and 7 bases, with 13 bases remaining between them. The CDR3 is made up of 14 amino acids. CDR3 in amino acids: CAISDPGTQNEQFF. CDR3 bases: TGTGCCATCAGTGACCCCGGGACGCAAAATGAGCAGTTCTTC.

The table lists this clonotype with many counts. J is TRBJ2-7 and V is TRBV20-1, with no clear D. The CDR3 runs to 13 residues. Germline V lookup: CDR1 DFQATT, CDR2 SNEGSKA (reference sequence). Trimming cost V 1 base and J 0 bases, with 7 bases left between them. CDR3 sequence reads: CSARGDTSYEQYF. CDR3 in DNA: TGCAGTGCTAGAGGAGACACCTCCTACGAGCAGTACTTC.

This clonotype was seen at least ten times. This chain uses TRBV5-1 with TRBJ2-7, with 7 bases that match TRBD1. J gave up 7 bases and V 5 bases, and 12 bases lay outside the gene matches. In germline, CDR1 is SGHRS, CDR2 YFSETQ. This CDR3 spans 14 amino acids. DNA of the CDR3: TGCGCCAGCAGTCACGACAGGGACCTCGGGGAGCAGTACTTC. Amino acids: CASSHDRDLGEQYF.